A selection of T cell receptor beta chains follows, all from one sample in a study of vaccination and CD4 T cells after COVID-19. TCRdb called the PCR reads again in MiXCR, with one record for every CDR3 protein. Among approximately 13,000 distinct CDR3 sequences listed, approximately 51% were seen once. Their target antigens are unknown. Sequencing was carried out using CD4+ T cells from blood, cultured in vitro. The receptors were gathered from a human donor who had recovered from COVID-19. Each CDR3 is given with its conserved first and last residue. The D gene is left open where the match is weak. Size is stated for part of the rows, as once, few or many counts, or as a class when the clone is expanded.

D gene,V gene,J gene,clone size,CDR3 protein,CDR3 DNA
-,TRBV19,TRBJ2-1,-,CASSMGIREQFF,TGTGCCAGTAGTATGGGCATTCGGGAGCAGTTCTTC
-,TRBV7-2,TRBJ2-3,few,CASSLLSTDTQYF,TGTGCCAGCAGCCTGCTGAGCACAGATACGCAGTATTTT
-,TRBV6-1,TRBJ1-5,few,CASSEADLPPNQPQHF,TGTGCCAGCAGTGAAGCGGACCTTCCGCCCAATCAGCCCCAGCATTTT
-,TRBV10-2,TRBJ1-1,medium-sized,CASSERYSNTEAFF,TGCGCCAGCAGTGAACGGTACTCAAACACTGAAGCTTTCTTT
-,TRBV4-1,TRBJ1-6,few,CASSQDRMGVPFYNSPLHF,TGCGCCAGCAGCCAAGATCGAATGGGGGTCCCGTTTTATAATTCACCCCTCCACTTT
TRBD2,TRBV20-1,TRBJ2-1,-,CSALAGVVYNEQFF,TGCAGTGCTCTAGCGGGAGTGGTCTACAATGAGCAGTTCTTC
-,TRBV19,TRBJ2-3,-,CASKVQGGVGTDTQYF,TGTGCCAGTAAGGTACAAGGGGGAGTTGGAACAGATACGCAGTATTTT
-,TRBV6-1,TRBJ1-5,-,CASRIYSNQPQHF,TGTGCCAGCAGAATATATAGCAATCAGCCCCAGCATTTT
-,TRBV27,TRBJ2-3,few,CASSFRPTSFGTDTQYF,TGTGCCAGCAGTTTCCGTCCGACTAGTTTTGGCACAGATACGCAGTATTTT
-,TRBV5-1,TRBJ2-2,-,CASSLTGPMGTGELFF,TGCGCCAGCAGCCTAACGGGACCTATGGGGACCGGGGAGCTGTTTTTT
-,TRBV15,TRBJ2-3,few,CATSRGSVGSLDTQYF,TGTGCCACCAGCAGAGGGTCGGTAGGCAGTCTAGATACGCAGTATTTT
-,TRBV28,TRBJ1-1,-,CASSSMGAEAFF,TGTGCCAGCAGCTCAATGGGGGCTGAAGCTTTCTTT
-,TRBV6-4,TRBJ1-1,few,CASSGSRGEATEAFF,TGTGCCAGCAGTGGAAGTAGGGGGGAAGCAACTGAAGCTTTCTTT
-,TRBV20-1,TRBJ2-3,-,CSARPSEGTQYF,TGCAGTGCTAGACCTAGCGAAGGCACGCAGTATTTT
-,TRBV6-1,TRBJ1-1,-,CASSAGQLNTEAFF,TGTGCCAGCAGTGCCGGACAGTTGAACACTGAAGCTTTCTTT
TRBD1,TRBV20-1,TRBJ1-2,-,CSATGGADGYTF,TGCAGTGCTACAGGGGGCGCCGATGGCTACACCTTC
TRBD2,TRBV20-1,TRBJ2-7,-,CSANSGILYEQYF,TGCAGTGCAAACAGCGGGATTCTCTACGAGCAGTACTTC
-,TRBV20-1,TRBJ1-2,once,CSARRGITNYGYTF,TGCAGTGCTAGGAGGGGGATTACTAACTATGGCTACACCTTC
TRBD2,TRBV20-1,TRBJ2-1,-,CSARDTSGGYNEQFF,TGCAGTGCTAGAGATACTAGCGGAGGTTACAATGAGCAGTTCTTC
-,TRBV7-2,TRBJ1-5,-,CASSLRLTGEPQHF,TGTGCCAGCAGCTTAAGGTTGACAGGCGAGCCCCAGCATTTT
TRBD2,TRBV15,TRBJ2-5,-,CATSREEGTGGETQYF,TGTGCCACCAGCAGAGAGGAGGGGACGGGGGGAGAGACCCAGTACTTC
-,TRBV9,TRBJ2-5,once,CASSYGRSQETQYF,TGTGCCAGCAGCTACGGGCGGTCTCAAGAGACCCAGTACTTC
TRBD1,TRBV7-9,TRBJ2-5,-,CASSFRTGRETQYF,TGTGCCAGCAGCTTCCGGACAGGGCGAGAGACCCAGTACTTC
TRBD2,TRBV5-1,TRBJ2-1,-,CASSLARGLAGGNEQFF,TGCGCCAGCAGCTTGGCGCGGGGACTAGCGGGAGGGAATGAGCAGTTCTTC